These T cell receptor beta chains were read from a single sample in a study of T-cell reconstitution after alpha-beta-depleted transplantation in children. MiXCR, applied by TCRdb to the PCR reads, yields one record per CDR3 protein. The sample lists 150,000 to 200,000 distinct CDR3 sequences, 11% occurring once. The source material was PBMCs, sampled before TCRalphabeta/CD19-depleted stem cell transplant. The receptors were sampled from a boy aged 2 to 10 with acute myeloid leukemia, due to receive a stem cell transplant. The CDR3 runs from the conserved cysteine through the conserved F or W. The order of the fields is J gene, V gene, D gene, clone size, CDR3 DNA, CDR3 protein. A D gene is named only where the DNA matches it firmly. Clone size is not always given. Where it is, it says once, few, many or a class for expanded clones.

TRBJ2-5 TRBV10-2 TRBD2 many TGCGCCAGCAGTCACTTCCCTAGCGGGGCACAAGAGACCCAGTACTTC CASSHFPSGAQETQYF
TRBJ2-1 TRBV20-1 TRBD2 many TGCAGTGCTGCGTCGGCTAGCGGGAGGAATGAGCAGTTCTTC CSAASASGRNEQFF
TRBJ2-1 TRBV20-1 TRBD2 many TGCAGTGCTGGCGGGACTACTTACAATGAGCAGTTCTTC CSAGGTTYNEQFF
TRBJ1-1 TRBV10-2 TRBD1 many TGCGCCAGCAGTGAGTCCCCGACAGGGGTAGCTTTCTTT CASSESPTGVAFF
TRBJ2-3 TRBV19 NA many TGTGCCAGTACCTCAGAGGTGGGCAGGCCAGATACGCAGTATTTT CASTSEVGRPDTQYF
TRBJ2-1 TRBV11-2 TRBD2 few TGTGCCAGCGCTGGCGGGGGGCTTAGCGGGAGGGGTCTCCTGGGGGAGCAGTTCTTC CASAGGGLSGRGLLGEQFF
TRBJ1-3 TRBV9 NA many TGTGCCAGCAGCGTAGTAGGGGATGGAAACACCATATATTTT CASSVVGDGNTIYF
TRBJ2-3 TRBV11-2 NA NA TGTGCCAGCAGCCCGCTTGACGGGAGAAGCACAGATACGCAGTATTTT CASSPLDGRSTDTQYF
TRBJ1-5 TRBV20-1 NA many TGCAGTGCTAGCCTGGGACCGAGCAATCAGCCCCAGCATTTT CSASLGPSNQPQHF
TRBJ1-2 TRBV7-2 TRBD1 many TGTGCCAGCAGACTGCCGGGACAGGGGGCGTCTGGCTACACCTTC CASRLPGQGASGYTF
TRBJ1-2 TRBV20-1 TRBD1 many TGCAGTGCAACGGGACAGACTAACTATGGCTACACCTTC CSATGQTNYGYTF
TRBJ1-2 TRBV7-2 TRBD1 many TGTGCCAGCAGATACGGGACAGGGGTTGGCTACACCTTC CASRYGTGVGYTF
TRBJ2-5 TRBV20-1 TRBD2 once TGCAGTGCTAGAGACCACACTAGCGGGGGGGCCCTGGAGACCCAGTACTTC CSARDHTSGGALETQYF
TRBJ1-3 TRBV11-2 NA many TGTGCCAGCAGCTCGTCCGGTGGAAACACCATATATTTT CASSSSGGNTIYF
TRBJ1-3 TRBV27 NA many TGTGCCAGCCAACGTGGAAACACCATATATTTT CASQRGNTIYF
TRBJ2-1 TRBV12-3/TRBV12-4 NA many TGTGCCAGCAGTTTCCCCGGTAGCGAGCAGTTCTTC CASSFPGSEQFF
TRBJ2-7 TRBV10-3 TRBD2 many TGTGCCATCAGTGAGTGGACTAGCGGGTACGAGCAGTACTTC CAISEWTSGYEQYF
TRBJ2-3 TRBV29-1 TRBD2 NA TGCAACGTTTACCTACTAGCGGTAGTGGCAGATACGCAGTATTTT CNVYLLAVVADTQYF
TRBJ1-2 TRBV12-3/TRBV12-4 NA many TGTGCCAGCAGTTTTTGGGGTGGCTACACCTTC CASSFWGGYTF
TRBJ2-4 TRBV6-1 NA many TGTGCCAGCAGGCTCGATAGAAGCAACATTCAGTACTTC CASRLDRSNIQYF
TRBJ2-2 TRBV6-1 TRBD2 many TGTGCCAGCACCTCTAGCGGGGGGAACACCGGGGAGCTGTTTTTT CASTSSGGNTGELFF
TRBJ1-2 TRBV19 TRBD1 once TGTGCCAGTAGTACCCGGGACAGTGAAATCGGGGGCTACACCTTC CASSTRDSEIGGYTF
TRBJ1-3 TRBV6-5 TRBD1 many TGTGCCAGCAGTTACTCGACAGGGGGTTATGGAAACACCATATATTTT CASSYSTGGYGNTIYF
TRBJ2-2 TRBV20-1 TRBD2 many TGCAGTGCTAGCTTGACTAGCTCCGGGGAGCTGTTTTTT CSASLTSSGELFF
TRBJ1-1 TRBV4-1 TRBD1 many TGCGCCAGCAGCCAATGGGGACAGGGCTTTACTGAAGCTTTCTTT CASSQWGQGFTEAFF
TRBJ1-6 TRBV27 NA many TGTGCCAGCAGTTTCGCCATTTCATCACCCCTCCACTTT CASSFAISSPLHF
TRBJ1-2 TRBV12-3/TRBV12-4 TRBD1 many TGTGCCAGCAGCTACGGGACAGTCGGAGTAGGCTACACCTTC CASSYGTVGVGYTF
TRBJ2-1 TRBV7-3 NA few TGTGCCAGCAGCTCCCATGGGGGGCAGGGCAATGAGCAGTTCTTC CASSSHGGQGNEQFF
TRBJ2-3 TRBV4-2 TRBD1 many TGTGCCAGCAGCCAAGTAAGGGACAGGAGGCTCCTTCGCACAGATACGCAGTATTTT CASSQVRDRRLLRTDTQYF
TRBJ1-2 TRBV10-2 NA many TGCGCCAGCAGTGAGTCAGGCTACGGCTACACCTTC CASSESGYGYTF
TRBJ2-1 TRBV7-2 TRBD2 many TGTGCCAGCAGCCCCTTATTTACTAGCGGGGGGGCCAATGAGCAGTTCTTC CASSPLFTSGGANEQFF
TRBJ2-2 TRBV4-1 TRBD1 many TGCGCCAGCAGCCTTAGACAGGGGGCTTCCGGGGAGCTGTTTTTT CASSLRQGASGELFF
TRBJ2-7 TRBV30 NA many TGTGCCTGGGAGAGAGGGGGAGGCGAGCAGTACTTC CAWERGGGEQYF
TRBJ2-2 TRBV10-1 TRBD2 NA TGCGCCAGCAGTCCTAGCGGGGGGCCCGGGGAGCTGTTTTTT CASSPSGGPGELFF
TRBJ2-1 TRBV5-1 NA many TGCGCCAGCAGCTTGGGTTCCGGGAGCCACAATGAGCAGTTCTTC CASSLGSGSHNEQFF
TRBJ1-4 TRBV19 NA NA TGTGCCAGTAGTACCGGATGGCTGGGCACTAATGAAAAACTGTTTTTT CASSTGWLGTNEKLFF
TRBJ1-3 TRBV20-1 NA many TGCAGTGCTAGAGGTCCGTTCTCTGGAAACACCATATATTTT CSARGPFSGNTIYF
TRBJ2-7 TRBV6-1 NA NA TGTGCCAGCAGAGACGGGGACCCCCTACGATCGCAGTACTTC CASRDGDPLRSQYF
TRBJ1-3 TRBV7-2 NA few TGTGCCAGCAGCTTAGTATGGCAGGGTACGAACACCATATATTTT CASSLVWQGTNTIYF
TRBJ2-3 TRBV20-1 TRBD2 many TGCAGTGCTAGAACTAGCGGGAAGAGGACAGATACGCAGTATTTT CSARTSGKRTDTQYF
TRBJ2-1 TRBV11-2 NA NA TGTGCCAGCAGCTTAGACCCTATAGGCGACAATGAGCAGTTCTTC CASSLDPIGDNEQFF
TRBJ2-1 TRBV20-1 TRBD2 many TGCAGCGCGGAGCTAGCGGGAGGAAATGAGCAGTTCTTC CSAELAGGNEQFF
TRBJ2-5 TRBV27 NA many TGTGCCAGCAGTTTATCGGCGGGACAAGAGACCCAGTACTTC CASSLSAGQETQYF
TRBJ1-1 TRBV5-1 NA many TGCGCCAGCAGCTGGGGGGGCAGGGAGGGTACTGAAGCTTTCTTT CASSWGGREGTEAFF
TRBJ2-5 TRBV29-1 NA many TGCAGCGTATCAATAGGGGATGAGACCCAGTACTTC CSVSIGDETQYF
TRBJ2-1 TRBV18 TRBD2 NA TGTGCCAGCTCACCAGGGGGGGAAGCGGGCTCCTACAATGAGCAGTTCTTC CASSPGGEAGSYNEQFF
TRBJ1-2 TRBV4-1 TRBD1 many TGCGCCAGCAGCCAGCTCGGAAGGGGGCCAAACTATGGCTACACCTTC CASSQLGRGPNYGYTF
TRBJ2-1 TRBV28 TRBD2 many TGTGCCAGCAGTGAGTGGGAGGGTTACAATGAGCAGTTCTTC CASSEWEGYNEQFF
TRBJ2-3 TRBV20-1 TRBD2 many TGCAGTGCTGGAGTTTCAGCGGGAGGCTCACTCACAGATACGCAGTATTTT CSAGVSAGGSLTDTQYF
TRBJ1-2 TRBV5-1 TRBD1 many TGCGCCAGCAGCTGGGACAGTTACGGTGGCTACACCTTC CASSWDSYGGYTF
TRBJ1-6 TRBV7-8 NA many TGTGCCAGCAGCTCCAGACTCATATTTAATTCACCCCTCCACTTT CASSSRLIFNSPLHF
TRBJ1-5 TRBV27 NA NA TGTGCCAGCAGCCCCAGGGGAGGGCAGAATCAGCCCCAGCATTTT CASSPRGGQNQPQHF
TRBJ2-3 TRBV11-1 TRBD1 few TGTGCCAGCAGCACCGGGACAGGGTTTTGGAGGGCAGATACGCAGTATTTT CASSTGTGFWRADTQYF
TRBJ2-2 TRBV30 NA many TGTGCCTGGAGTGTACGAGGGCTAGGCACCGGGGAGCTGTTTTTT CAWSVRGLGTGELFF